This TCR beta chain was sequenced in a study of cytomegalovirus exposure and HLA in healthy donors. Overall study results and limits: Under in vitro conditions, a few CMV-associated chains were confirmed as specific for CMV antigens. One later analysis, an examination of the 120 or so validation repertoires, found that first-cohort TCR clusters tended to co-occur in them.

With regard to this clone: What it binds is unknown.

Assay used: immunoSEQ multiplex PCR; TCRdb lists only in-frame clones, some missing. The top ten clones hold approximately 4.9% of a sample with about 120,000 clones, 86% of them seen once. V trimming: 6 bases; J trimming: 4 bases; junction bases outside the gene matches: 6. This CDR3 contains 15 residues. Germline V gives CDR1 MRHNA, CDR2 SNTAGT. While the first cohort had 600 to 850 subjects, the donors belonged to the separate validation cohort of more than 95 subjects. J is TRBJ2-1 and V is TRBV6-4, with 10 bases identical to TRBD2. Sequences were obtained from PBMCs. The TCR was taken from a man between 18 and 35 years old in good health and CMV-seronegative. The CDR3 DNA follows: TGTGCCAGCAGGGGCCTACTAGCGGGATACAATGAGCAGTTCTTC. This codes for CASRGLLAGYNEQFF.